This entry lists 11 T cell receptor beta chains sequenced from one sample in a study of control samples from healthy donors and cancer patients. TCRdb keeps only in-frame clones here, not all; method: immunoSEQ multiplex PCR. This table has 120,000 or so clones, about nine tenths appearing once. The sequenced material came from blood. All receptors derive from a middle-aged man in good health.

The chain recombines TRBV7-9 with TRBJ1-1; 7 bases align to TRBD1. V shed 5 bases and J 12 bases; nucleotides not matched to a gene: 15. The CDR3 length is 14 residues. Germline V gene lookup returns CDR1 SEHNR and CDR2 FQNEAQ (reference sequence). CDR3: CASSMTGPGRRPFF. The CDR3 coding sequence is TGTGCCAGCAGCATGACAGGGCCAGGTCGCAGACCTTTCTTT. The full variable domain, with the rest looked up from reference TRBV7-9 and TRBJ1-1, is DTGVSQNPRHKITKRGQNVTFRCDPISEHNRLYWYRQTLGQGPEFLTYFQNEAQLEKSRLLSDRFSAERPKGSFSTLEIQRTEQGDSAMYLCASSMTGPGRRPFFGQGTRLTVV.

The J gene is TRBJ1-5, the V gene TRBV6-5; 7 nucleotides line up with TRBD1. V was clipped by 10 bases and J by 12 bases; unmatched bases: 15. The germline V gene encodes CDR1 MNHEY and CDR2 SVGAGI. CDR3 size: 13 residues. The CDR3 is CATLGRGLEFQHF. CDR3 sequence (DNA): TGTGCCACCCTGGGGAGGGGGCTCGAATTCCAGCATTTT.

V and J are TRBV7-2 and TRBJ1-1, with a possible D match to TRBD1 (5 bases). Trimming took 3 bases from V and 6 from J, leaving 17 bases between them. Germline values: CDR1 SGHTA, CDR2 FQGNSA. The length of the CDR3 is 15 residues. The CDR3 protein is CASSLWGGRTAEAFF. CDR3 DNA sequence: TGTGCCAGCAGCTTGTGGGGGGGGAGGACGGCTGAAGCTTTCTTT.

This chain joins TRBV7-2 and TRBJ1-2; no definite D call. V was pared by 5 bases and J by 8 bases, with 21 bases between. Germline-derived CDR1 and CDR2 are SGHTA and FQGNSA. The length of the CDR3 is 15 residues. CDR3 sequence: CASSPGGSGSGGYTF. CDR3 sequence (DNA): TGTGCCAGCAGCCCCGGAGGGTCCGGGTCTGGCGGCTACACCTTC.

The chain uses TRBV4-1 and TRBJ2-1, with a tentative D call TRBD1 (6 bases). CDR3 size: 16 residues. V was trimmed by 1 base and J by 7 bases, leaving 17 bases between them. Germline values: CDR1 MGHRA, CDR2 YSYEKL. The CDR3 here is CASSQASGGAPNEQFF. CDR3 sequence (DNA): TGCGCCAGCAGCCAAGCTTCTGGGGGCGCCCCGAATGAGCAGTTCTTC.

This sequence joins TRBV18 and TRBJ1-5, with a possible D match to TRBD1 (5 bases). The length of the CDR3 is 13 residues. Trimming pared 3 bases from V and 6 bases from J, leaving 9 bases between. Germline V gives CDR1 KGHSH, CDR2 LQKENI. CDR3 nucleotide sequence: TGTGCCAGCTCACCCCAGGGATTTCAGCCCCAGCATTTT. Its translation: CASSPQGFQPQHF. The full variable domain, its missing parts supplied by reference TRBV18 and TRBJ1-5, is NAGVMQNPRHLVRRRGQEARLRCSPMKGHSHVYWYRQLPEEGLKFMVYLQKENIIDESGMPKERFSAEFPKEGPSILRIQQVVRGDSAAYFCASSPQGFQPQHFGDGTRLSIL.

J is TRBJ2-7 and V is TRBV30; no firm D call. The CDR3 consists of 13 residues. Trimming pared 0 bases from V and 0 bases from J, leaving 6 bases between. Looked up from germline, CDR1 is GTSNPN and CDR2 is SVGIG (reference sequence). CDR3 DNA: TGTGCCTGGAGTGTAAACCTCTCCTACGAGCAGTACTTC. It specifies CAWSVNLSYEQYF.

This chain uses TRBV11-2 with TRBJ2-7; D may be TRBD1 or TRBD2 (5 bases each). Germline V CDR1 and CDR2: SGHAT, FQNNGV. The ends were cut back, 2 bases at V and 7 bases at J, with 15 bases in the middle. CDR3 length: 14 amino acids. The CDR3 DNA sequence: TGTGCCAGCAGCTTAAGGGGACCTTCGGATGAGCAGTACTTC. Protein sequence: CASSLRGPSDEQYF.

This chain links TRBV24-1 with TRBJ1-2; D ambiguous. The CDR3 extends over 11 amino acids. The V end lost 3 bases, the J end lost 7 bases, and 5 bases lay between the germline ends. Germline V gene sequence: CDR1 KGHDR, CDR2 SFDVKD. Here the CDR3 DNA reads TGTGCCACCAGTGATCTATTTGGCTACACCTTC. This codes for CATSDLFGYTF.

This CDR3 reads CASSGTEARDYMRGYTF. The CDR3 nucleotides read TGTGCCAGCAGTGGGACAGAGGCTCGCGACTATATGAGGGGCTACACCTTC. V gene TRBV25-1 combines with J gene TRBJ1-2; TRBD1 might be the D (6 bases). The CDR3 runs to 17 residues. The V end was cut by 4 bases, the J end by 8 bases, with 26 bases between. Germline V gene lookup returns CDR1 MGHDK and CDR2 SYGVNS.

The rearrangement uses TRBV7-9 and TRBJ2-5, with 9 bases matching TRBD1. Germline loops: CDR1 SEHNR, CDR2 FQNEAQ (reference sequence). The V and J ends lost 3 bases and 2 bases, in that order; junction bases with no gene match: 4. The CDR3 spans 15 residues. CDR3 bases: TGTGCCAGCAGCTTCTCGACAGGGGGGCAAGAGACCCAGTACTTC. This sequence encodes CASSFSTGGQETQYF.